The entry below describes one TCR beta chain. TCRdb's copy holds only in-frame clones and misses some; the assay was immunoSEQ multiplex PCR. The sample records 80,000 to 100,000 clones, about nine tenths being singletons. The sample belongs to a study of blood T cell repertoires in COVID-19. About the research overall: Acute-phase and convalescent COVID-19 samples originated in the United States, Italy and Spain.

CDR1 and CDR2 (germline): LGHDT, YNNKEL (reference sequence). CDR3 length equals 17 residues. V trimming: 1 base; J trimming: 5 bases; junction bases outside the gene matches: 12. Input material: peripheral blood. The receptor's source is a man aged 50 to 59 with acute or convalescent COVID-19. The chain employs TRBV3-1 (or the pseudogene TRBV3-2) and TRBJ2-5; 8 positions agree with TRBD2. The DNA for the CDR3 is TGTGCCAGCAGCCAAGCTCTAAGCGGGAGCGCCCACGAGACCCAGTACTTC. Translated: CASSQALSGSAHETQYF.